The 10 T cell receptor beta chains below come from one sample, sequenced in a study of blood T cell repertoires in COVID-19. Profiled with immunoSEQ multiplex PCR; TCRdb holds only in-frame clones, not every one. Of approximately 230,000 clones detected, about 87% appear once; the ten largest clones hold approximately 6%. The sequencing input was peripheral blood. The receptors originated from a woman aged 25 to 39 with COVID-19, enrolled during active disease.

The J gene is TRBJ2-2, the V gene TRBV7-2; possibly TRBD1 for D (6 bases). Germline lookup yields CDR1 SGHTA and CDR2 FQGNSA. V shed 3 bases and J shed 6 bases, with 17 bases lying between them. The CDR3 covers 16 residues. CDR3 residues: CASSFSVQGDAGELFF. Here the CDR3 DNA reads TGTGCCAGCAGCTTCAGCGTACAGGGAGACGCCGGGGAGCTGTTTTTT.

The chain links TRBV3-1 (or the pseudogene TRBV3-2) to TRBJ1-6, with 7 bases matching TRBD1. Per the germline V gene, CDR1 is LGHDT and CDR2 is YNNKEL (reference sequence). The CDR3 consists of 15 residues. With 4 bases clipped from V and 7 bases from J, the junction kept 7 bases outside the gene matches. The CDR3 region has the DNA TGTGCCAGCAGCCCCCAGGGGGAAGTGAATTCACCCCTCCACTTT. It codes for CASSPQGEVNSPLHF.

The DNA of the CDR3 is TGTGCCAGCAGTCCTCTAGCGGGGGGGCGAGCAGATACGCAGTATTTT. Translated: CASSPLAGGRADTQYF. This chain uses TRBV7-2 with TRBJ2-3; 12 nucleotides match TRBD2. The CDR3 contains 16 residues. Germline lookup yields CDR1 SGHTA and CDR2 FQGNSA. The ends lost 6 bases at V and 4 bases at J; junction bases unmatched: 8.

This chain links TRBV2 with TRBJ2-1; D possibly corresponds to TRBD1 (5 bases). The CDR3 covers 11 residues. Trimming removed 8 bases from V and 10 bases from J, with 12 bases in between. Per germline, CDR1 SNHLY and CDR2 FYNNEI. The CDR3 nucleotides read TGTGCCAGCCGAGCAGGGATGGAGCAGTTCTTC. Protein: CASRAGMEQFF.

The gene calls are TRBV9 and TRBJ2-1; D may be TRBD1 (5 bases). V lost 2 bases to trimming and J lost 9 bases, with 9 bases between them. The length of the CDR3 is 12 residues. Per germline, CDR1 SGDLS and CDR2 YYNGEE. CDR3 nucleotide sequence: TGTGCCAGCAGCGTCAGGGTTGGTGAGCAGTTCTTC. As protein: CASSVRVGEQFF.

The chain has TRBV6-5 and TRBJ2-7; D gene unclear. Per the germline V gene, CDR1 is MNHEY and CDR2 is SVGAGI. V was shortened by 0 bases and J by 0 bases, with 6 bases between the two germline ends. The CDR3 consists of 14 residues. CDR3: CASSYSLSSYEQYF. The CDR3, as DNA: TGTGCCAGCAGTTACTCACTGAGCTCCTACGAGCAGTACTTC.

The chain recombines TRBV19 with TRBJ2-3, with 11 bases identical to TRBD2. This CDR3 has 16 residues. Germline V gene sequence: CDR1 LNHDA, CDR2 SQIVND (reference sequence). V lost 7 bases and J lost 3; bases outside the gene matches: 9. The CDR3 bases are TGTGCCAGTAAAGGGGGTAGCGGGAGGGCGACAGATACGCAGTATTTT. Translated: CASKGGSGRATDTQYF. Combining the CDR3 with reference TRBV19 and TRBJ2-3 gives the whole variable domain DGGITQSPKYLFRKEGQNVTLSCEQNLNHDAMYWYRQDPGQGLRLIYYSQIVNDFQKGDIAEGYSVSREKKESFPLTVTSAQKNPTAFYLCASKGGSGRATDTQYFGPGTRLTVL.

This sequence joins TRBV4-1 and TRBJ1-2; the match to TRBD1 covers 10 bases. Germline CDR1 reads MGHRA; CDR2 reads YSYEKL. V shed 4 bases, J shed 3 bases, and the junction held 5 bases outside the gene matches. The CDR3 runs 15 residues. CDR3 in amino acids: CASSLGQGGDYGYTF. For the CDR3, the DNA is TGCGCCAGCAGCCTTGGACAGGGGGGGGACTATGGCTACACCTTC.

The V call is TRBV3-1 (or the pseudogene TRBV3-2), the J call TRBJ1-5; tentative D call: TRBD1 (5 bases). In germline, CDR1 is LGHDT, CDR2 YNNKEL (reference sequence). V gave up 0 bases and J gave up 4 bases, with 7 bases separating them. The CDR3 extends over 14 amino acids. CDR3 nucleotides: TGTGCCAGCAGCCAAGATCAGGGTAATCAGCCCCAGCATTTT. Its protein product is CASSQDQGNQPQHF.

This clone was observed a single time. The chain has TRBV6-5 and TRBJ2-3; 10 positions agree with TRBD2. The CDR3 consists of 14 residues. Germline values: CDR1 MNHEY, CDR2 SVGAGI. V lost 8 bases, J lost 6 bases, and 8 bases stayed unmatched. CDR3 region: CASRFLAGEDTQYF. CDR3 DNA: TGTGCCAGCCGATTCCTAGCGGGAGAGGATACGCAGTATTTT.